This TCR beta chain is drawn from a study of blood T cells in healthy people across ages. At least 6 micrograms of total RNA were extracted per sample. Primers used in a second PCR of roughly 6 to 11 cycles were a sample-barcoded 5' primer and a J-beta primer mix. TCRdb fed the 5' RACE reads into MiXCR, producing one record per CDR3 protein. Of about 1.7 million distinct CDR3 sequences in the sample, approximately 28% were seen once. V lost 3 bases, J lost 3 bases, and 12 bases lay in between. The CDR3 is 15 residues long. Germline-derived CDR1 and CDR2 are LNHDA and SQIVND (reference sequence). The receptor was derived from a woman under 40 in good health. Sequences were obtained from blood. The chain combines TRBV19 with TRBJ2-1, with unresolved D. In DNA form, the CDR3 reads TGTGCCAGTAGTATTGGGTACCTCCGCTACAATGAGCAGTTCTTC. This encodes CASSIGYLRYNEQFF.